Sequencing of this T cell receptor beta chain was carried out in a study of cytomegalovirus exposure and HLA in healthy donors. Study-level points and caveats: The authors assumed roughly uniform sequencing depth across donors for presence/absence analyses. Among the most significant clusters, several appeared linked to common viral pathogens in a later analysis. The later analysis indicated that the majority of CMV-associated TCR beta chains appeared HLA-restricted. Among TCR beta chains of equal frequency, HLA-associated ones were more clonally expanded in a later analysis.

To note about this clone: Its target is unknown.

CDR1 and CDR2 from the germline V gene are GTSNPN and SVGIG (reference sequence). Trimming shortened V by 0 bases and J by 4 bases, and 13 bases separated the two germline ends. The CDR3 consists of 15 residues. Both 60 Vbeta primers and 13 Jbeta primers went into the PCR. Assay: immunoSEQ multiplex PCR; the TCRdb copy retains only in-frame clones and omits some. The sample has roughly 110,000 clones, approximately 80% seen once. This chain uses TRBV30 with TRBJ1-3; D is ambiguous. The clonotype was recovered from a woman in her 30s in good health and CMV-seronegative. Sequencing was performed on PBMCs. The CDR3 here is CAWSVGRGRGNTIYF. The CDR3 region has the DNA TGTGCCTGGAGTGTAGGTCGGGGTAGGGGAAACACCATATATTTT.